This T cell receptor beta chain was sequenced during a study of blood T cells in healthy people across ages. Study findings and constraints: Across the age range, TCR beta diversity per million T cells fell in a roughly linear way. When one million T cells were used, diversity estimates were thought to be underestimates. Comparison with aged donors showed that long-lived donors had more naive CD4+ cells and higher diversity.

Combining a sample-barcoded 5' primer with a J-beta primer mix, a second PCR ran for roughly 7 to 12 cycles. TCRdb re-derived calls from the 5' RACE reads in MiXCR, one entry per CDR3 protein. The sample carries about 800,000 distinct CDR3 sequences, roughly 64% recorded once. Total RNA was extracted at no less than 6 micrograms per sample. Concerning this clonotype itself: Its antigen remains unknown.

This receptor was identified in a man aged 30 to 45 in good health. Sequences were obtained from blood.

Written as DNA, the CDR3 is TGCAGTGCTAGGGGGAGGGGACTCGGGATTCAGTACTTC. Translation: CSARGRGLGIQYF. The rearrangement links TRBV20-1 to TRBJ2-4; TRBD2 agrees at 7 bases. Trimming took 3 bases from V and 10 from J; bases not matched to a gene: 9. CDR3 length: 13 amino acids. CDR1 is DFQATT and CDR2 is SNEGSKA in the germline V gene (reference sequence).